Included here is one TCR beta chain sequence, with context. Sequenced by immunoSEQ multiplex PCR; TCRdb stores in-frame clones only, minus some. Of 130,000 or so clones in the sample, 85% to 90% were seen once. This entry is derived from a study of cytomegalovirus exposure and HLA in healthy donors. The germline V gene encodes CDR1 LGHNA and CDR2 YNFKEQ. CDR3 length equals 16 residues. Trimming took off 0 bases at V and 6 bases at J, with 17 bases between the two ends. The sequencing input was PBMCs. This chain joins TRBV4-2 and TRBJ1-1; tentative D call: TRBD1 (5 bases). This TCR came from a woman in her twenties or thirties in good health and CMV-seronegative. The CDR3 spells CASSQEAQGKSSEAFF. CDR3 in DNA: TGTGCCAGCAGCCAAGAGGCTCAGGGTAAAAGCTCTGAAGCTTTCTTT.